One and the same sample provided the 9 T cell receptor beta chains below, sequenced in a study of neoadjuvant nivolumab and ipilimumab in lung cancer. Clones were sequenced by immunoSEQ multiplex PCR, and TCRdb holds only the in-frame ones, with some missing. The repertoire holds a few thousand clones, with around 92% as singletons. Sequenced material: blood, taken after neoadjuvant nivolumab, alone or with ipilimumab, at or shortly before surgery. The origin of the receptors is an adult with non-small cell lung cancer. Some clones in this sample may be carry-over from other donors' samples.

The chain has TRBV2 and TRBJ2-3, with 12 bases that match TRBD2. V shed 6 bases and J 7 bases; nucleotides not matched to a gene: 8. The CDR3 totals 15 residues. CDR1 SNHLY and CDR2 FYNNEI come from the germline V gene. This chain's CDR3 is CASRLTSGRGNTQYF. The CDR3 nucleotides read TGTGCCAGCAGATTGACTAGCGGGAGAGGGAATACGCAGTATTTT.

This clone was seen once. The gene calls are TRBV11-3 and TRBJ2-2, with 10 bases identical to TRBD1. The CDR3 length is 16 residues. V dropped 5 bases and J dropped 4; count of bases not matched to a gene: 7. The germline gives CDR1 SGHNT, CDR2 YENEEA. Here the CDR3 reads CASSVDRGPGTGELFF. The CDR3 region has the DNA TGTGCCAGCAGCGTCGACAGGGGGCCGGGCACCGGGGAGCTGTTTTTT.

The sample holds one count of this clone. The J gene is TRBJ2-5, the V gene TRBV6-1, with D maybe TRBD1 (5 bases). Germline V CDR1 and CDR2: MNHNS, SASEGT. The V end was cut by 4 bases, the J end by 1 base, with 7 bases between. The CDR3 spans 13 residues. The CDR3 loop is CASSGQIQETQYF. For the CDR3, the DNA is TGTGCCAGCAGTGGACAGATCCAAGAGACCCAGTACTTC.

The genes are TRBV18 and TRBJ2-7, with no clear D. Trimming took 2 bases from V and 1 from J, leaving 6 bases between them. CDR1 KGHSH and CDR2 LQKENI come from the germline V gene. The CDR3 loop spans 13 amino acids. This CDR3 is CASSPGTSYEQYF. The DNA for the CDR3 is TGTGCCAGCTCACCAGGCACGTCCTACGAGCAGTACTTC.

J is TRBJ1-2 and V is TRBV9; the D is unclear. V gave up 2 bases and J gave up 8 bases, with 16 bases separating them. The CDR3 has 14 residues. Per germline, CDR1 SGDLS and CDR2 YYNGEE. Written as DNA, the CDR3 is TGTGCCAGCAGCGTCACCGAAGCTCTTAGGGGCTACACCTTC. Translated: CASSVTEALRGYTF.

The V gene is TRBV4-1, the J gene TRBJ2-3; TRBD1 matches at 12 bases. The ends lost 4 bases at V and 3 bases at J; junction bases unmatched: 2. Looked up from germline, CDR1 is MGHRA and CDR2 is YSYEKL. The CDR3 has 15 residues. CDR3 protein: CASSRDRGLTDTQYF. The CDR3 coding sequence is TGCGCCAGCAGCCGGGACAGGGGGCTGACAGATACGCAGTATTTT.

The CDR3 here is CASSFGGGGYGYTF. CDR3 nucleotides: TGTGCCAGCAGTTTTGGAGGAGGAGGCTATGGCTACACCTTC. The V call is TRBV28, the J call TRBJ1-2; no reliable D call. The CDR3 has 14 residues. Germline CDR1 reads MDHEN; CDR2 reads SYDVKM. Trimming took 3 bases from V and 4 from J, leaving 12 bases between them.

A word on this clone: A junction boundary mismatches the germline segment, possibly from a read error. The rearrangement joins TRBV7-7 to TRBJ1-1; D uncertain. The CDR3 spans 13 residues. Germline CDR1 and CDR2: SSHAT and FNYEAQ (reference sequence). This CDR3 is CASSLRTNTEAFF. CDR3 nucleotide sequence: TGTGCTAGCAGCCTCCGTACGAACACTGAAGCTTTCTTT.

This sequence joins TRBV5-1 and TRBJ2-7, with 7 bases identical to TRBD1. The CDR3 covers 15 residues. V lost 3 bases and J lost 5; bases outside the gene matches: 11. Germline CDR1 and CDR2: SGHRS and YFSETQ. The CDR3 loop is CASSSQGQVSHEQYF. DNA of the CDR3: TGCGCCAGCAGCTCACAGGGGCAAGTTTCCCACGAGCAGTACTTC.